Shown below are 11 T cell receptor beta chains from a single sample sequenced in a study of cytomegalovirus exposure and HLA in healthy donors. Sequencing used immunoSEQ multiplex PCR; TCRdb keeps in-frame clones, though not all of them. This table holds 150,000 or so clones, about 82% found once. Sequenced: PBMCs. These TCRs come from a human donor in good health.

The chain couples TRBV5-4 to TRBJ2-5; weak D call: TRBD1 (5 bases). The CDR3 is made up of 14 amino acids. V lost 4 bases and J 1 base, leaving 11 bases between the germline ends. Germline CDR1 is SGHNT and CDR2 is YYREEE (reference sequence). The CDR3 region is CASSRGPPQETQYF. The CDR3 nucleotides are TGTGCCAGCAGCAGGGGCCCTCCCCAAGAGACCCAGTACTTC.

Comment on this clone: The identical CDR3 is also encoded by other nucleotide sequences in the sample. The chain links TRBV18 to TRBJ1-1; D unresolved. The CDR3 loop spans 13 amino acids. In germline, CDR1 is KGHSH, CDR2 LQKENI. V was clipped by 2 bases and J by 2 bases, with 6 bases between them. The CDR3 DNA follows: TGTGCCAGCTCACCAGAAACTAACACTGAAGCTTTCTTT. Amino acids: CASSPETNTEAFF. Complete variable domain (other parts from reference TRBV18 and TRBJ1-1): NAGVMQNPRHLVRRRGQEARLRCSPMKGHSHVYWYRQLPEEGLKFMVYLQKENIIDESGMPKERFSAEFPKEGPSILRIQQVVRGDSAAYFCASSPETNTEAFFGQGTRLTVV.

The V and J genes are TRBV27 and TRBJ2-1; 8 nucleotides match TRBD2. V was clipped by 3 bases and J by 5 bases; unmatched bases: 9. Germline assignment: CDR1 MNHEY and CDR2 SMNVEV (reference sequence). CDR3 length: 16 residues. CDR3 in amino acids: CASSFKLAALDNEQFF. The CDR3 DNA follows: TGTGCCAGCAGTTTCAAACTAGCGGCCCTCGACAATGAGCAGTTCTTC.

The V call is TRBV7-2, the J call TRBJ2-3; tentatively, D is TRBD2 (5 bases). CDR1 and CDR2 from the germline V gene are SGHTA and FQGNSA. Between the trimmed V and J ends, which lost 4 bases and 2 bases, there was a span of 10 bases. The CDR3 contains 14 residues. CDR3 in amino acids: CASSSRRTTDTQYF. CDR3 nucleotides: TGTGCCAGCAGCTCCCGGAGGACCACAGATACGCAGTATTTT. Full variable domain (outside the CDR3, taken from reference TRBV7-2 and TRBJ2-3): GAGVSQSPSNKVTEKGKDVELRCDPISGHTALYWYRQSLGQGLEFLIYFQGNSAPDKSGLPSDRFSAERTGGSVSTLTIQRTQQEDSAVYLCASSSRRTTDTQYFGPGTRLTVL.

In this sample, this clone turned up a few times. The chain couples TRBV19 to TRBJ2-7; D is unresolved. V gave up 5 bases and J gave up 2 bases, with 13 bases separating them. CDR1 and CDR2 (germline): LNHDA, SQIVND (reference sequence). The CDR3 has 14 residues. CDR3 DNA: TGTGCCAGTAGTGTCAGGTCCTCGGCCTACGAGCAGTACTTC. Translated: CASSVRSSAYEQYF.

This clone appeared once. The chain is built from TRBV15 and TRBJ1-2; TRBD1 aligns across 7 bases. CDR1 is LNHNV, CDR2 YYDKDF, per germline (reference sequence). V shed 5 bases and J 4 bases; nucleotides not matched to a gene: 16. The length of the CDR3 is 17 residues. The CDR3 DNA sequence: TGTGCCACCAGCGGAACCCAGTCGACAGGGCGGGGCTATGGCTACACCTTC. This codes for CATSGTQSTGRGYGYTF. The complete variable domain, with remaining parts taken from reference TRBV15 and TRBJ1-2, reads DAMVIQNPRYQVTQFGKPVTLSCSQTLNHNVMYWYQQKSSQAPKLLFHYYDKDFNNEADTPDNFQSRRPNTSFCFLDIRSPGLGDTAMYLCATSGTQSTGRGYGYTFGSGTRLTVV.

Comment on this clone: At one end the junction does not follow the germline gene, possibly because of a read error. The rearrangement joins TRBV6-1 to TRBJ1-2; D is uncertain. In germline, CDR1 is MNHNS, CDR2 SASEGT. This CDR3 has 15 residues. The CDR3 loop reads CASSTTSGELHGYTF. In DNA form, the CDR3 reads TGTGCCAGCAGCACCACTTCCGGGGAGCTACATGGTTACACCTTC.

The chain joins TRBV7-9 to TRBJ1-3; D ambiguous. Trimming took off 7 bases at V and 0 bases at J, with 13 bases between the two ends. The CDR3 covers 15 residues. CDR1 is SEHNR, CDR2 FQNEAQ, per germline (reference sequence). CDR3 DNA: TGTGCCAGCACCCAACCACAGACCTCTGGAAACACCATATATTTT. Translating gives CASTQPQTSGNTIYF.

V usage is TRBV6-1 and J usage is TRBJ1-5, with D possibly matching TRBD1 (5 bases). Germline V CDR1 and CDR2: MNHNS, SASEGT. CDR3 length: 14 amino acids. The V and J ends lost 8 bases and 0 bases respectively, with 11 bases between them. CDR3 nucleotide sequence: TGTGCCAGCGTCGTAGGGGCTAGCAATCAGCCCCAGCATTTT. Protein product: CASVVGASNQPQHF.

The chain combines TRBV7-2 with TRBJ1-2, with 8 bases aligning to TRBD1. V shed 2 bases and J 7 bases; nucleotides not matched to a gene: 9. CDR1 is SGHTA, CDR2 FQGNSA, per germline. The CDR3 has 15 residues. The CDR3, as DNA: TGTGCCAGCAGCTTATATCAGGGGGCCTCGGTTGGCTACACCTTC. Protein: CASSLYQGASVGYTF. The full variable domain, its missing parts supplied by reference TRBV7-2 and TRBJ1-2, is GAGVSQSPSNKVTEKGKDVELRCDPISGHTALYWYRQSLGQGLEFLIYFQGNSAPDKSGLPSDRFSAERTGGSVSTLTIQRTQQEDSAVYLCASSLYQGASVGYTFGSGTRLTVV.

As DNA, the CDR3 is TGTGCCAGCAGCTCGCAGGGCTATGGCTACACCTTC. Its translation: CASSSQGYGYTF. J is TRBJ1-2 and V is TRBV7-9; possibly TRBD1 for D (5 bases). Germline V gene lookup returns CDR1 SEHNR and CDR2 FQNEAQ (reference sequence). V lost 4 bases and J 4 bases, leaving 7 bases between the germline ends. The length of the CDR3 is 12 residues.